This T cell receptor beta chain emerged from a study of blood T cell repertoires in COVID-19. The germline V gene encodes CDR1 SEHNR and CDR2 FQNEAQ (reference sequence). V was cut by 4 bases and J by 10 bases, with 17 bases left in between. The CDR3 is made up of 15 amino acids. Repertoires were generated with immunoSEQ multiplex PCR, while TCRdb's copy carries only in-frame clones and drops some. Of 36,000 or so clones listed, about 91% are singletons. This clone was counted only a few times. The source is an older woman with active COVID-19. Sequenced input: peripheral blood. The chain employs TRBV7-9 and TRBJ1-6; D is uncertain. Here the CDR3 DNA reads TGTGCCAGCAGCTCCCAAGGCGACTTTGCGTCACCCCTCCACTTT. Translation: CASSSQGDFASPLHF.